The 20 T cell receptor beta chains listed next were all sequenced from one sample in a study of blood T cell repertoires in COVID-19. Generated by immunoSEQ multiplex PCR, the TCRdb table keeps only in-frame clones and is missing some. Of some 170,000 clones listed, about four fifths were seen once; the top ten hold about 8.4%. Sequencing was performed on peripheral blood. These receptors came from a woman aged 70 to 79 with acute or convalescent COVID-19.

The V call is TRBV11-2, the J call TRBJ2-2; 8 bases line up with TRBD1. CDR3 length equals 13 residues. V shed 5 bases, J shed 7 bases, and the junction held 3 bases outside the gene matches. Per germline, CDR1 SGHAT and CDR2 FQNNGV. The CDR3 coding sequence is TGTGCCAGCAGCATGGACAGGGTCGGGGAGCTGTTTTTT. Its protein product is CASSMDRVGELFF.

V gene TRBV2 combines with J gene TRBJ1-3; D not resolved. V was trimmed by 4 bases and J by 3 bases, leaving 10 bases between them. Per the germline V gene, CDR1 is SNHLY and CDR2 is FYNNEI. The CDR3 is made up of 14 amino acids. CDR3 in DNA: TGTGCCAGCAGTGGCGGGTTTGGTGGAAACACCATATATTTT. Protein: CASSGGFGGNTIYF. Variable domain in full (rest from reference TRBV2 and TRBJ1-3): EPEVTQTPSHQVTQMGQEVILRCVPISNHLYFYWYRQILGQKVEFLVSFYNNEISEKSEIFDDQFSVERPDGSNFTLKIRSTKLEDSAMYFCASSGGFGGNTIYFGEGSWLTVV.

This chain's CDR3 is CASSKDRDNEQFF. CDR3 nucleotides: TGTGCCAGCTCAAAAGACAGGGACAATGAGCAGTTCTTC. The chain combines TRBV18 with TRBJ2-1, with 7 bases that match TRBD1. The germline CDR1 and CDR2 sequences are KGHSH and LQKENI. Trimming removed 5 bases from V and 5 bases from J; junction bases left unmatched: 3. The CDR3 is 13 residues long.

The rearrangement joins TRBV30 to TRBJ1-1, with D possibly being TRBD1 (5 bases). V was clipped by 1 base and J by 3 bases, with 6 bases between them. Per germline, CDR1 GTSNPN and CDR2 SVGIG (reference sequence). CDR3 length equals 12 residues. CDR3 DNA sequence: TGTGCCTGGAGTGAAGGGGACACTGAAGCTTTCTTT. Translating it yields CAWSEGDTEAFF.

The chain links TRBV6-2 or TRBV6-3 to TRBJ2-7, with 7 bases that match TRBD1. Germline trimming cut 5 bases from V and 0 bases from J; bases unmatched to any gene: 10. Germline CDR1 MNHEY, CDR2 SVGEGT. The CDR3 runs 16 residues. This CDR3 reads CASSRNRGSPSYEQYF. CDR3 nucleotide sequence: TGTGCCAGCAGTCGAAACAGGGGCTCGCCCTCCTACGAGCAGTACTTC.

The chain combines TRBV11-3 with TRBJ2-5; possible D gene TRBD1, 6 bases. The CDR3 consists of 13 residues. Germline V gene lookup returns CDR1 SGHNT and CDR2 YENEEA. Trimming cost V 1 base and J 7 bases, with 10 bases left between them. CDR3: CASSLGRGGTQYF. CDR3 DNA sequence: TGTGCCAGCAGCTTAGGTAGAGGGGGGACCCAGTACTTC.

The chain uses TRBV19 and TRBJ2-1; a weak D match, TRBD1 (5 bases). The germline V and J ends were trimmed by 1 base and 10 bases, with 11 bases remaining between them. This CDR3 is 13 amino acids long. The germline gives CDR1 LNHDA, CDR2 SQIVND (reference sequence). DNA for the CDR3: TGTGCCAGTAGTATAGGGCAGGGTGACGAGCAGTTCTTC. It is translated as CASSIGQGDEQFF.

This chain uses TRBV28 with TRBJ1-2, with 8 nucleotides matching TRBD1. Germline V lookup: CDR1 MDHEN, CDR2 SYDVKM. The CDR3 covers 15 residues. With 3 bases clipped from V and 2 bases from J, the junction kept 5 bases outside the gene matches. Written as DNA, the CDR3 is TGTGCCAGCAGTTTTGAGGACAGGGACAACTATGGCTACACCTTC. This encodes CASSFEDRDNYGYTF.

The genes are TRBV3-1 (or the pseudogene TRBV3-2) and TRBJ1-5; D unclear. Germline CDR1 is LGHDT and CDR2 is YNNKEL (reference sequence). CDR3 length: 13 residues. Trimming left V 4 bases short and J 3 bases short, with 7 bases between. The CDR3 here is CASSLKLNQPQHF. The CDR3 DNA reads as TGTGCCAGCAGCCTTAAGCTCAATCAGCCCCAGCATTTT.

This chain joins TRBV2 and TRBJ2-1; 8 nucleotides align to TRBD1. Trimming took 5 bases from V and 4 from J; bases not matched to a gene: 7. Looked up from germline, CDR1 is SNHLY and CDR2 is FYNNEI. CDR3 length equals 15 residues. As DNA, the CDR3 is TGTGCCAGCAGTTTTCAGGGGGCGTTTTACAATGAGCAGTTCTTC. Amino acids: CASSFQGAFYNEQFF. Complete variable domain (other parts from reference TRBV2 and TRBJ2-1): EPEVTQTPSHQVTQMGQEVILRCVPISNHLYFYWYRQILGQKVEFLVSFYNNEISEKSEIFDDQFSVERPDGSNFTLKIRSTKLEDSAMYFCASSFQGAFYNEQFFGPGTRLTVL.

V is TRBV27 and J is TRBJ1-4; 8 nucleotides agree with TRBD1. With 6 bases clipped from V and 3 bases from J, the junction kept 6 bases outside the gene matches. The CDR3 is made up of 15 amino acids. Germline assignment: CDR1 MNHEY and CDR2 SMNVEV (reference sequence). The chain's CDR3 is CASRSRTGPNEKLFF. The CDR3 DNA follows: TGTGCCAGCAGATCCCGGACAGGGCCTAATGAAAAACTGTTTTTT. Complete variable domain (other parts from reference TRBV27 and TRBJ1-4): EAQVTQNPRYLITVTGKKLTVTCSQNMNHEYMSWYRQDPGLGLRQIYYSMNVEVTDKGDVPEGYKVSRKEKRNFPLILESPSPNQTSLYFCASRSRTGPNEKLFFGSGTQLSVL.

The chain couples TRBV11-1 to TRBJ1-3; D unresolved. Germline V gene sequence: CDR1 SGHAT, CDR2 FQDESV (reference sequence). The CDR3 length is 14 residues. The germline V and J ends were trimmed by 3 bases and 2 bases, with 8 bases remaining between them. Written as DNA, the CDR3 is TGTGCCAGCAGCTTTGGCAGAACTGGAAACACCATATATTTT. Translation: CASSFGRTGNTIYF.

The chain has TRBV6-5 and TRBJ1-1; D unresolved. This CDR3 comprises 13 residues. Per the germline V gene, CDR1 is MNHEY and CDR2 is SVGAGI. Between the trimmed V and J ends, which lost 5 bases and 1 base, there was a span of 8 bases. The CDR3: CASSPGRNTEAFF. CDR3 DNA: TGTGCCAGCAGTCCCGGGAGGAACACTGAAGCTTTCTTT.

CDR3 nucleotide sequence: TGTGCCAGCAGTTACACGGACAGGGGTACTGAAGCTTTCTTT. Residues: CASSYTDRGTEAFF. The rearrangement links TRBV6-2 or TRBV6-3 to TRBJ1-1; 9 bases are a match to TRBD1. CDR1 and CDR2 (germline): MNHEY, SVGEGT. V was clipped by 2 bases and J by 5 bases; unmatched bases: 3. CDR3 length equals 14 residues.

The chain recombines TRBV4-3 with TRBJ1-6; the match to TRBD1 covers 8 bases. V dropped 3 bases and J dropped 7; count of bases not matched to a gene: 5. Per germline, CDR1 LGHNA and CDR2 YSLEER. This CDR3 has 15 residues. CDR3 in amino acids: CASSQQTGENSPLHF. The CDR3 region has the DNA TGCGCCAGCAGCCAGCAGACAGGGGAGAATTCACCCCTCCACTTT.

The genes are TRBV9 and TRBJ2-1; TRBD1 agrees at 12 bases. The V segment lost 0 bases and the J segment 8 bases; nucleotides outside the gene matches: 9. The germline gives CDR1 SGDLS, CDR2 YYNGEE. The CDR3 covers 17 residues. CDR3 sequence reads: CASSVDPGQGASDEQFF. CDR3 nucleotides: TGTGCCAGCAGCGTAGATCCGGGACAGGGGGCATCGGATGAGCAGTTCTTC. The complete variable domain, with remaining parts taken from reference TRBV9 and TRBJ2-1, reads DSGVTQTPKHLITATGQRVTLRCSPRSGDLSVYWYQQSLDQGLQFLIQYYNGEERAKGNILERFSAQQFPDLHSELNLSSLELGDSALYFCASSVDPGQGASDEQFFGPGTRLTVL.

This chain joins TRBV3-1 (or the pseudogene TRBV3-2) and TRBJ1-6; weak D call: TRBD1 (5 bases). The CDR3 is made up of 12 amino acids. Germline-derived CDR1 and CDR2 are LGHDT and YNNKEL (reference sequence). The V gene lost 4 bases and the J gene lost 9 bases, with 7 bases spanning the gap. The CDR3 DNA sequence: TGTGCCAGCAGCCTAGACAGTTCACCCCTCCACTTT. This encodes CASSLDSSPLHF.

V is TRBV4-1 and J is TRBJ2-3; TRBD2 agrees at 9 bases. The germline V gene has CDR1 MGHRA and CDR2 YSYEKL. The V gene end was trimmed by 2 bases and the J gene end by 5 bases; junction bases not matched to a gene: 8. CDR3 length equals 16 residues. This CDR3 reads CASSQLPGGRGDTQYF. DNA for the CDR3: TGCGCCAGCAGCCAACTCCCAGGCGGGAGGGGAGATACGCAGTATTTT.

J is TRBJ1-6 and V is TRBV6-1; weak D call: TRBD1 (6 bases). Trimming took 6 bases from V and 7 from J, leaving 13 bases between them. Germline V gene lookup returns CDR1 MNHNS and CDR2 SASEGT. The CDR3 covers 14 residues. The CDR3 here is CASRNGQLNSPLHF. For the CDR3, the DNA is TGTGCCAGCAGGAACGGACAGCTCAATTCACCCCTCCACTTT.

The CDR3 coding sequence is TGTGCCTGGCTACGCAGGGAATATAATTCACCCCTCCACTTT. Its protein product is CAWLRREYNSPLHF. This sequence joins TRBV30 and TRBJ1-6; TRBD1 is a possible D gene (5 bases). V lost 5 bases, J lost 4 bases, and 12 bases lay in between. The CDR3 has 14 amino acids. Germline V gives CDR1 GTSNPN, CDR2 SVGIG (reference sequence).